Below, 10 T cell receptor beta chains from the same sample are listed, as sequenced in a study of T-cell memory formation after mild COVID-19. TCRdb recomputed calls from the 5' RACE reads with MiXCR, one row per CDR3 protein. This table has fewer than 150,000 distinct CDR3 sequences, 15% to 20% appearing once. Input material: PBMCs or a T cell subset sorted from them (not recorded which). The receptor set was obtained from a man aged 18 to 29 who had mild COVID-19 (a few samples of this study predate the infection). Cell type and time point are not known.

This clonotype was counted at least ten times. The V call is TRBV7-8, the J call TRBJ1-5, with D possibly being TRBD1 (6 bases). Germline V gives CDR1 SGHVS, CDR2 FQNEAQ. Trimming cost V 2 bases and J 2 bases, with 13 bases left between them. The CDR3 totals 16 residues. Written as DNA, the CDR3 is TGTGCCAGCAGCTTATTGTCATCAGGGGGCAATCAGCCCCAGCATTTT. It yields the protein CASSLLSSGGNQPQHF.

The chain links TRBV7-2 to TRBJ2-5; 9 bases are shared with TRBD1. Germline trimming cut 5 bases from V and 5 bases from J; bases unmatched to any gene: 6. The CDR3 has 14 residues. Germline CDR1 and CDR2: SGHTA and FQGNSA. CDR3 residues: CASSPGDRAETQYF. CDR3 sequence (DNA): TGTGCCAGCAGCCCTGGGGACAGGGCGGAGACCCAGTACTTC. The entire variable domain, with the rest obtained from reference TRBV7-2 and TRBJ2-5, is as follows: GAGVSQSPSNKVTEKGKDVELRCDPISGHTALYWYRQSLGQGLEFLIYFQGNSAPDKSGLPSDRFSAERTGGSVSTLTIQRTQQEDSAVYLCASSPGDRAETQYFGPGTRLLVL.

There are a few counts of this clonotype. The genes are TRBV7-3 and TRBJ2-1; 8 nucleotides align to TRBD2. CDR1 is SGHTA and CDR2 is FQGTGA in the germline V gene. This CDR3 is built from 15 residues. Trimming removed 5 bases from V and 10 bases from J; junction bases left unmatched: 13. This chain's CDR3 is CASSGGTSSQWEQFF. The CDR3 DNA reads TGTGCCAGCAGCGGAGGGACTAGTAGTCAATGGGAGCAGTTCTTC.

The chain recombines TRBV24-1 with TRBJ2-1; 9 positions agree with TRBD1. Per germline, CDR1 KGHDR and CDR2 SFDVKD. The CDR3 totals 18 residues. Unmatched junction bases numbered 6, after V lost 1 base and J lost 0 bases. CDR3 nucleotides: TGTGCCACCAGTGATTTTAACACAGGGGGCGGCTCCTACAATGAGCAGTTCTTC. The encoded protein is CATSDFNTGGGSYNEQFF.

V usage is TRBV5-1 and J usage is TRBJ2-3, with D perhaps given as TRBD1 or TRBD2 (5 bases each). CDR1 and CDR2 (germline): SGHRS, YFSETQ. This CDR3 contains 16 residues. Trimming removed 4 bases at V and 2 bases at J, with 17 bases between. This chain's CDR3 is CASSVRDLLFTDTQYF. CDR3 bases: TGCGCCAGCAGCGTCCGGGACCTACTATTCACAGATACGCAGTATTTT.

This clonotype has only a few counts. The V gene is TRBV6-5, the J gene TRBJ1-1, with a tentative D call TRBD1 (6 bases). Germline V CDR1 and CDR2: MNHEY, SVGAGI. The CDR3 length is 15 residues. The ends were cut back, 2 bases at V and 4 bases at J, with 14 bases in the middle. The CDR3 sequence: CASSYRAQGATEAFF. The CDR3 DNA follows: TGTGCCAGCAGTTACAGGGCACAGGGTGCCACTGAAGCTTTCTTT.

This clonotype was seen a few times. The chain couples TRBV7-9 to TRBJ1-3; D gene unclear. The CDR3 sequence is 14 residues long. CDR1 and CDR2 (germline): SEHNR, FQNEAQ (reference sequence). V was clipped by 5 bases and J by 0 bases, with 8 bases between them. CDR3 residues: CASSPRASGNTIYF. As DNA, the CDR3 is TGTGCCAGCAGCCCCCGGGCCTCTGGAAACACCATATATTTT.

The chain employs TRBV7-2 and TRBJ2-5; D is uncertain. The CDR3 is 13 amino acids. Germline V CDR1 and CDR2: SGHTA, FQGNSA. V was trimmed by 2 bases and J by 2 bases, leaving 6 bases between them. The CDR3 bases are TGTGCCAGCAGCTTACGCCGGCAAGAGACCCAGTACTTC. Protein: CASSLRRQETQYF.

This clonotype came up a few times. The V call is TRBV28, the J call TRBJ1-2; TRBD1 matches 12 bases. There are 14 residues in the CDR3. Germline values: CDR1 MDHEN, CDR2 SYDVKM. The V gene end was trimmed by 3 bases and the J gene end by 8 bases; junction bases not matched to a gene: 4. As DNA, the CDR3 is TGTGCCAGCAGTTTGGGACAGGGGGCTGGGGGCTACACCTTC. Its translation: CASSLGQGAGGYTF.

DNA of the CDR3: TGTGCCAGCAGCTTCGCAGGGGGCGACGAGACCCAGTACTTC. Its translation is CASSFAGGDETQYF. This sequence joins TRBV7-9 and TRBJ2-5; 8 bases fit TRBD1. Trimming took 3 bases from V and 5 from J; bases not matched to a gene: 5. The CDR3 length is 14 residues. Germline V CDR1 and CDR2: SEHNR, FQNEAQ (reference sequence).